A single sample is the source of the 9 T cell receptor beta chains below, sequenced in a study of T cell responses to AZD1222 COVID-19 vaccine. Method: immunoSEQ multiplex PCR; TCRdb's copy keeps in-frame clones and lacks some. The repertoire includes over 75,000 clones, 70% to 90% of them detected once, and approximately 3.6% sits in the top ten. The starting material was peripheral blood, obtained 28 days after the second AZD1222 dose. The receptors here all came from an adult who received the AZD1222 COVID-19 vaccine.

This rearrangement joins TRBV3-1 (or the pseudogene TRBV3-2) to TRBJ1-1; 9 nucleotides agree with TRBD1. V dropped 3 bases and J dropped 10; count of bases not matched to a gene: 0. The CDR3 has 11 amino acids. The germline CDR1 and CDR2 sequences are LGHDT and YNNKEL (reference sequence). The CDR3: CASSQTGGAFF. DNA for the CDR3: TGTGCCAGCAGCCAGACAGGGGGAGCTTTCTTT.

This clone was counted only a few times. The chain is built from TRBV28 and TRBJ1-5; no clear D. The CDR3 has 14 residues. Per germline, CDR1 MDHEN and CDR2 SYDVKM. V lost 6 bases and J lost 12, with 21 bases in between. CDR3 sequence (DNA): TGTGCCAGCAGACTCGGTGGCAGTCCGGTCCACCAGCATTTT. This sequence encodes CASRLGGSPVHQHF.

J is TRBJ1-2 and V is TRBV7-8; 8 bases fit TRBD1. The V and J ends lost 3 bases and 6 bases, in that order; junction bases with no gene match: 9. The CDR3 has 15 amino acids. Germline V gene sequence: CDR1 SGHVS, CDR2 FQNEAQ. This chain's CDR3 is CASSLAGQGVHGYTF. Written as DNA, the CDR3 is TGTGCCAGCAGCTTGGCAGGACAGGGTGTGCATGGCTACACCTTC.

The chain is built from TRBV6-1 and TRBJ1-2, with a weak D call TRBD1 (5 bases). The V and J ends lost 3 bases and 3 bases respectively, with 8 bases between them. Germline V gives CDR1 MNHNS, CDR2 SASEGT. The CDR3 consists of 13 residues. Here the CDR3 reads CASSDPRDYGYTF. DNA of the CDR3: TGTGCCAGCAGTGACCCCAGGGACTATGGCTACACCTTC.

This chain connects TRBV10-2 to TRBJ2-5; D gene ambiguous. Germline V gene data show CDR1 as WSHSY and CDR2 as SAAADI. Trimming left V 7 bases short and J 5 bases short, with 23 bases between. This CDR3 has 16 amino acids. The CDR3 nucleotides are TGCGCCAGCACCGAGAAGGTGGGGTCCCTGGGGGAGACCCAGTACTTC. The encoded protein is CASTEKVGSLGETQYF.

The chain uses TRBV5-4 and TRBJ2-5; TRBD2 matches 9 bases. The CDR3 runs to 15 residues. With 4 bases clipped from V and 7 bases from J, the junction kept 11 bases outside the gene matches. The germline gives CDR1 SGHNT, CDR2 YYREEE (reference sequence). The CDR3 loop reads CASSPSRGGLPTQYF. DNA of the CDR3: TGTGCCAGCAGCCCCTCGCGGGGGGGCCTGCCGACCCAGTACTTC.

As concerns this clone: This sample includes further DNA sequences coding for the same CDR3. The chain employs TRBV6-1 and TRBJ2-7; D is undetermined. Trimming cost V 2 bases and J 4 bases, with 3 bases left between them. Germline loops: CDR1 MNHNS, CDR2 SASEGT. The CDR3 consists of 11 residues. CDR3 sequence (DNA): TGTGCCAGCAGTGAATTTTACGAGCAGTACTTC. Its protein is CASSEFYEQYF.

V is TRBV14 and J is TRBJ1-1; D call uncertain. CDR1 and CDR2 from the germline V gene are SGHDN and FVKESK. The CDR3 extends over 17 amino acids. The germline V and J ends were trimmed by 0 bases and 5 bases, with 19 bases remaining between them. CDR3 in amino acids: CASSQDRSIWGDTEAFF. DNA of the CDR3: TGTGCCAGCAGCCAAGATCGGAGTATTTGGGGTGATACTGAAGCTTTCTTT.

The rearrangement joins TRBV5-4 to TRBJ1-2, with 7 bases matching TRBD1. The germline CDR1 and CDR2 sequences are SGHNT and YYREEE (reference sequence). This CDR3 is built from 15 residues. Trimming cost V 2 bases and J 0 bases; bases outside gene matches: 4. The CDR3 region is CASSFLGTANYGYTF. CDR3 sequence (DNA): TGTGCCAGCAGCTTTTTAGGGACAGCTAACTATGGCTACACCTTC.